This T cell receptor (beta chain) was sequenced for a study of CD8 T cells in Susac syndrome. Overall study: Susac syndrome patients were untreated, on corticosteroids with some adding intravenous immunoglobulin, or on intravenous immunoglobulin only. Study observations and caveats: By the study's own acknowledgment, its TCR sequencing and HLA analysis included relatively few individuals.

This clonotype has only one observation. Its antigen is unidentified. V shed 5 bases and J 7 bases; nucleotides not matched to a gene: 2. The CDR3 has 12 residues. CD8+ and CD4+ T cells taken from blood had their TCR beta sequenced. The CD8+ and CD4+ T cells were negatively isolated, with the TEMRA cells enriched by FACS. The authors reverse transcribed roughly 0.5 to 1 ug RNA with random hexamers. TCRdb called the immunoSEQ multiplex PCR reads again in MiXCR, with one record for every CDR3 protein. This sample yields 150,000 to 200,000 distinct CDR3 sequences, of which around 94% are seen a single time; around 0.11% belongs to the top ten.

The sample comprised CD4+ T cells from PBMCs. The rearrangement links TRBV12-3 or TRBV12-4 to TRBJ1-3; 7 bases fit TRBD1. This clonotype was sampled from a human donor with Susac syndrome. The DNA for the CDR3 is TGTGCCAGCAGTCGGGACAGCAACACCATATATTTT. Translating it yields CASSRDSNTIYF.